What follows are 29 T cell receptor beta chains derived from one specimen sequenced in a study of blood T cell repertoires in COVID-19. TCRdb keeps only in-frame clones here, not all; method: immunoSEQ multiplex PCR. This sample has about 340,000 clones, with 80% to 90% found just once. Sequenced material: peripheral blood. These receptors all come from a man aged 25 to 40 with active or convalescent COVID-19.

This chain uses TRBV4-2 with TRBJ2-1; D ambiguous. Germline loops: CDR1 LGHNA, CDR2 YNFKEQ. V was cut by 6 bases and J by 0 bases, with 9 bases left in between. The CDR3 totals 14 residues. This chain's CDR3 is CASSKLSSYNEQFF. CDR3 nucleotide sequence: TGTGCCAGCAGTAAACTGAGCTCCTACAATGAGCAGTTCTTC.

The chain is built from TRBV11-2 and TRBJ2-1; no clear D. V lost 0 bases and J 1 base, leaving 7 bases between the germline ends. The length of the CDR3 is 15 residues. Germline V gene sequence: CDR1 SGHAT, CDR2 FQNNGV. CDR3 bases: TGTGCCAGCAGCTTAGATGGCGGATCCTACAATGAGCAGTTCTTC. Translating gives CASSLDGGSYNEQFF.

J is TRBJ1-5 and V is TRBV28, with D perhaps TRBD1 (6 bases). The CDR3 totals 15 residues. Germline loops: CDR1 MDHEN, CDR2 SYDVKM. Between the trimmed V and J ends, which lost 4 bases and 8 bases, there was a span of 18 bases. The CDR3 reads CASSSPRDTLEPQHF. CDR3 DNA: TGTGCCAGCAGTTCCCCCCGGGACACCTTAGAGCCCCAGCATTTT. The full variable domain, completed using reference TRBV28 and TRBJ1-5, is DVKVTQSSRYLVKRTGEKVFLECVQDMDHENMFWYRQDPGLGLRLIYFSYDVKMKEKGDIPEGYSVSREKKERFSLILESASTNQTSMYLCASSSPRDTLEPQHFGDGTRLSIL.

This clone occurred a few times. The J gene is TRBJ1-1, the V gene TRBV14; 7 bases line up with TRBD1. V dropped 2 bases and J dropped 0; count of bases not matched to a gene: 9. Germline V lookup: CDR1 SGHDN, CDR2 FVKESK. CDR3 length: 17 residues. The CDR3 coding sequence is TGTGCCAGCAGCCAATTTAGAGGGGGCCTAATGAACACTGAAGCTTTCTTT. Translated, it gives CASSQFRGGLMNTEAFF.

This clone was found once. The rearrangement joins TRBV25-1 to TRBJ2-5; D gene ambiguous. The V gene lost 5 bases and the J gene lost 2 bases, with 6 bases spanning the gap. Germline CDR1 reads MGHDK; CDR2 reads SYGVNS. The CDR3 covers 12 residues. The DNA of the CDR3 is TGTGCCAGCAGTTGGGCACAAGAGACCCAGTACTTC. Amino acid sequence: CASSWAQETQYF.

J is TRBJ1-2 and V is TRBV24-1; D is ambiguous. The germline V gene encodes CDR1 KGHDR and CDR2 SFDVKD. CDR3 size: 12 residues. Trimming stripped 4 bases from V and 8 bases from J, with 10 bases between. Written as DNA, the CDR3 is TGTGCCACCAGTGACGCCAGTTGGGGCTACACCTTC. It specifies CATSDASWGYTF.

The V gene is TRBV15, the J gene TRBJ2-7; weak D call: TRBD2 (5 bases). V was cut by 0 bases and J by 0 bases, with 9 bases left in between. Germline CDR1 LNHNV, CDR2 YYDKDF (reference sequence). The CDR3 runs 15 residues. This CDR3 reads CATSRDSAFSYEQYF. In DNA form, the CDR3 reads TGTGCCACCAGCAGAGATAGCGCCTTCTCCTACGAGCAGTACTTC.

The gene calls are TRBV9 and TRBJ2-7; 10 nucleotides match TRBD1. The J segment lost 5 bases and the V segment lost 5 bases, leaving 7 bases of the junction unmatched. From germline, CDR1 is SGDLS and CDR2 YYNGEE. The CDR3 consists of 14 residues. In DNA form, the CDR3 reads TGTGCCAGCAGACACCGGGACAGGGGTCACGAGCAGTACTTC. This codes for CASRHRDRGHEQYF.

CDR3 DNA: TGTGCCAGCAGCTGGGAGGTGGCGGGAGTCCTCGAGCAGTACTTC. This translates into CASSWEVAGVLEQYF. The chain has TRBV7-8 and TRBJ2-7; TRBD2 aligns across 7 bases. V lost 4 bases, J lost 6 bases, and 12 bases stayed unmatched. CDR1 is SGHVS, CDR2 FQNEAQ, per germline. There are 15 residues in the CDR3. The variable domain in full, completed from reference TRBV7-8 and TRBJ2-7, reads GAGVSQSPRYKVAKRGQDVALRCDPISGHVSLFWYQQALGQGPEFLTYFQNEAQLDKSGLPSDRFFAERPEGSVSTLKIQRTQQEDSAVYLCASSWEVAGVLEQYFGPGTRLTVT.

This chain connects TRBV13 to TRBJ2-1; 9 bases align to TRBD2. V was pared by 3 bases and J by 6 bases, with 12 bases of the junction left unmatched. The germline gives CDR1 PRHDT, CDR2 FYEKMQ (reference sequence). The CDR3 spans 17 residues. CDR3 region: CASSFSQVAGVGNEQFF. The CDR3 nucleotides are TGTGCCAGCAGCTTCTCCCAGGTAGCGGGAGTCGGCAATGAGCAGTTCTTC.

V gene TRBV18 combines with J gene TRBJ1-2; a possible D gene is TRBD1 (6 bases). The CDR3 covers 12 residues. V lost 4 bases and J 9 bases, leaving 12 bases between the germline ends. The germline gives CDR1 KGHSH, CDR2 LQKENI. Written as DNA, the CDR3 is TGTGCCAGCTCACAAGGGCAGGGGAGCTACACCTTC. Translation: CASSQGQGSYTF.

This clone appeared a single time. The rearrangement joins TRBV30 to TRBJ1-5; perhaps TRBD1 as D (6 bases). The CDR3 covers 12 residues. Trimming removed 1 base at V and 5 bases at J, with 6 bases between. From germline, CDR1 is GTSNPN and CDR2 SVGIG (reference sequence). The DNA for the CDR3 is TGTGCCTGGAGTGGGGGGCATCAGCCCCAGCATTTT. Its protein is CAWSGGHQPQHF.

This clone came up a few times. The gene calls are TRBV7-9 and TRBJ2-7; TRBD2 matches 9 bases. The CDR3 runs 16 residues. With V trimmed by 5 bases and J by 0 bases, 8 bases remained unmatched. Germline lookup yields CDR1 SEHNR and CDR2 FQNEAQ (reference sequence). CDR3: CASSPPLAGASYEQYF. In DNA, the CDR3 is TGTGCCAGCAGCCCCCCACTAGCGGGCGCCTCCTACGAGCAGTACTTC.

This sequence joins TRBV11-1 and TRBJ2-2; D possibly corresponds to TRBD1 (6 bases). The CDR3 totals 15 residues. Germline CDR1 is SGHAT and CDR2 is FQDESV (reference sequence). The germline V and J ends were trimmed by 6 bases and 1 base, with 12 bases remaining between them. The CDR3 region has the DNA TGTGCCAGCAGATTCGACAGGCAGAACACCGGGGAGCTGTTTTTT. It is translated as CASRFDRQNTGELFF.

The J gene is TRBJ2-5, the V gene TRBV5-1; 13 bases match TRBD2. Germline V gene lookup returns CDR1 SGHRS and CDR2 YFSETQ. The junction had 3 bases not matched to a gene; V was cut back by 2 bases and J by 2 bases. The CDR3 has 16 residues. For the CDR3, the DNA is TGCGCCAGCAGCTTAAGACTAGCGGGAGGACAAGAGACCCAGTACTTC. This encodes CASSLRLAGGQETQYF.

The chain uses TRBV7-2 and TRBJ1-1, with D perhaps matching TRBD1 (6 bases). This CDR3 has 14 residues. Per germline, CDR1 SGHTA and CDR2 FQGNSA. V gave up 6 bases and J gave up 5 bases, with 16 bases separating them. The CDR3 DNA reads TGTGCCAGCAGACTGGGGGCCACGGGAACTGAAGCTTTCTTT. This encodes CASRLGATGTEAFF.

The rearrangement links TRBV11-2 to TRBJ1-2, with 8 bases lining up with TRBD1. The V segment lost 4 bases and the J segment 8 bases; nucleotides outside the gene matches: 3. The CDR3 extends over 12 amino acids. Looked up from germline, CDR1 is SGHAT and CDR2 is FQNNGV. The CDR3 DNA follows: TGTGCCAGCAGCTACCGGGACAGGGGCTACACCTTC. It translates to CASSYRDRGYTF.

The chain employs TRBV6-2 or TRBV6-3 and TRBJ1-2, with 10 positions matching TRBD1. V gave up 4 bases and J gave up 8 bases; unmatched junction bases: 4. Looked up from germline, CDR1 is MNHEY and CDR2 is SVGEGT. This CDR3 is 13 amino acids long. This CDR3 is CASSWDRGRGYTF. The DNA for the CDR3 is TGTGCCAGCAGTTGGGACAGGGGTCGCGGCTACACCTTC.

The chain employs TRBV5-1 and TRBJ1-2; D call uncertain. This CDR3 region has 15 residues. V gave up 1 base and J gave up 7 bases, with 17 bases separating them. Per germline, CDR1 SGHRS and CDR2 YFSETQ. The CDR3 here is CASSLNTEGASGYTF. In DNA, the CDR3 is TGCGCCAGCAGCTTGAATACCGAGGGAGCGTCTGGCTACACCTTC.

The genes are TRBV3-1 (or the pseudogene TRBV3-2) and TRBJ1-5; D remains unclear. Germline CDR1 reads LGHDT; CDR2 reads YNNKEL (reference sequence). CDR3 length: 13 residues. V was trimmed by 0 bases and J by 6 bases, leaving 6 bases between them. As DNA, the CDR3 is TGTGCCAGCAGCCAAGAAAGAGGTCAGCCCCAGCATTTT. This translates into CASSQERGQPQHF.

The CDR3 nucleotides read TGCAGCGTTGCTAGTTTCTCCTACAATGAGCAGTTCTTC. As protein: CSVASFSYNEQFF. The chain is built from TRBV29-1 and TRBJ2-1, with no clear D. The CDR3 consists of 13 residues. V lost 4 bases and J 0 bases, leaving 7 bases between the germline ends. The V gene's germline CDR1 is SQVTM and CDR2 ANQGSEA.

This chain uses TRBV7-2 with TRBJ1-6; perhaps TRBD1 as D (5 bases). The germline V gene has CDR1 SGHTA and CDR2 FQGNSA. V was trimmed by 5 bases and J by 11 bases, leaving 22 bases between them. This CDR3 has 16 residues. Written as DNA, the CDR3 is TGTGCCAGCAGCCTAATGTGGGGGGGTACCGGGACACCCCTCCACTTT. Amino acids: CASSLMWGGTGTPLHF.

The chain joins TRBV7-8 to TRBJ2-7; D gene uncertain. The germline V and J ends were trimmed by 0 bases and 4 bases, with 10 bases remaining between them. The CDR3 contains 14 residues. Looked up from germline, CDR1 is SGHVS and CDR2 is FQNEAQ. Written as DNA, the CDR3 is TGTGCCAGCAGCTTAGCTTTTTCTATTTACGAGCAGTACTTC. Protein product: CASSLAFSIYEQYF.

The genes are TRBV20-1 and TRBJ1-2; D gene ambiguous. With 1 base removed from V and 8 bases from J, the gap between germline ends came to 8 bases. Germline V CDR1 and CDR2: DFQATT, SNEGSKA (reference sequence). CDR3 length: 11 residues. CDR3 region: CSARGQVGYTF. CDR3 nucleotide sequence: TGCAGTGCTAGAGGGCAGGTCGGCTACACCTTC.

This clone turned up a few times. This CDR3 reads CAIQGSQETQYF. The CDR3 DNA is TGTGCCATACAGGGATCCCAAGAGACCCAGTACTTC. The rearrangement links TRBV28 to TRBJ2-5, with a tentative D call TRBD1 (6 bases). The ends were cut back, 10 bases at V and 1 base at J, with 10 bases in the middle. The CDR3 extends over 12 amino acids. From germline, CDR1 is MDHEN and CDR2 SYDVKM.

V gene TRBV14 combines with J gene TRBJ2-1; D uncertain. This CDR3 comprises 16 residues. With 0 bases removed from V and 5 bases from J, the gap between germline ends came to 14 bases. Germline assignment: CDR1 SGHDN and CDR2 FVKESK. CDR3 loop: CASSQDAVIGDNEQFF. The CDR3 nucleotides read TGTGCCAGCAGCCAAGATGCTGTTATAGGAGACAATGAGCAGTTCTTC.

A single count supports this clone. This chain links TRBV6-6 with TRBJ2-7; maybe TRBD1 (5 bases). The length of the CDR3 is 14 residues. Looked up from germline, CDR1 is MNHNY and CDR2 is SVGAGI (reference sequence). V was pared by 4 bases and J by 4 bases, with 14 bases between. The CDR3 region is CASSFHSQGYEQYF. The CDR3 DNA sequence: TGTGCCAGCAGTTTCCATTCTCAGGGTTACGAGCAGTACTTC.

The gene calls are TRBV28 and TRBJ2-7; TRBD1 matches 10 bases. Germline V CDR1 and CDR2: MDHEN, SYDVKM. Trimming at V came to 10 bases and at J to 3 bases, leaving 9 bases not matched to a gene. This CDR3 is built from 14 residues. CDR3 residues: CATSGTGVRYEQYF. CDR3 in DNA: TGTGCCACCTCCGGGACAGGGGTGCGCTACGAGCAGTACTTC.

The gene calls are TRBV15 and TRBJ1-4; a weak D match, TRBD1 (6 bases). Germline V lookup: CDR1 LNHNV, CDR2 YYDKDF (reference sequence). The V end was cut by 3 bases, the J end by 4 bases, with 9 bases between. The CDR3 consists of 14 residues. This CDR3 is CATSSDRFNEKLFF. CDR3 bases: TGTGCCACCAGCAGTGACAGGTTTAATGAAAAACTGTTTTTT. The variable domain in full, with the rest retrieved from reference TRBV15 and TRBJ1-4, is DAMVIQNPRYQVTQFGKPVTLSCSQTLNHNVMYWYQQKSSQAPKLLFHYYDKDFNNEADTPDNFQSRRPNTSFCFLDIRSPGLGDTAMYLCATSSDRFNEKLFFGSGTQLSVL.